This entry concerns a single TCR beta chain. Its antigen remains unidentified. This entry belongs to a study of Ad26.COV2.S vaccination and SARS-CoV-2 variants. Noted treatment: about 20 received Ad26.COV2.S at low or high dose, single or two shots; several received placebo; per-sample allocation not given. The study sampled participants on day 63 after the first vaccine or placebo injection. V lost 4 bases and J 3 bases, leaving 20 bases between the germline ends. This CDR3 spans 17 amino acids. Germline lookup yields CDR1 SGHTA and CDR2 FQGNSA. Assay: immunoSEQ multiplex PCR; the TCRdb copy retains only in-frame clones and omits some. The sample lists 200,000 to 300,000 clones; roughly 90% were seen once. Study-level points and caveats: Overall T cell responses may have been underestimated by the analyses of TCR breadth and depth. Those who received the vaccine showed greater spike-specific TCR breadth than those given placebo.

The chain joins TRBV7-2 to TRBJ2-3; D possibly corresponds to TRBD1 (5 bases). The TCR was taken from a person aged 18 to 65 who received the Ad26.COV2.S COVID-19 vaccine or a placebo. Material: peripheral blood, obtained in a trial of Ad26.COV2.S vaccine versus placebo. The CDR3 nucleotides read TGTGCCAGCAGCTCCCACAGGATTTTATATGGTACAGATACGCAGTATTTT. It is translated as CASSSHRILYGTDTQYF.